The present T cell receptor beta chain was sequenced within a study of blood T cell repertoires in COVID-19. Overall study context: Material from acute and convalescent COVID-19 was sourced from the United States, Italy and Spain. T cells, B-cell-depleted T cells, or PBMCs provided the cDNA or gDNA that served as material.

V gave up 2 bases and J gave up 5 bases, with 12 bases separating them. From germline, CDR1 is LGHNT and CDR2 FRNRAP. This CDR3 is 14 amino acids long. In the authors' methods: Amplified reference gene primers provided the basis for estimating nucleated cell counts. TCRdb's copy holds only in-frame clones and misses some; the assay was immunoSEQ multiplex PCR. Clone size and the V and J calls come from that table; the DNA yielded D and trimming. This table holds 40,000 to 55,000 clones, 84% found once. J is TRBJ1-1 and V is TRBV12-5; possibly TRBD1 for D (6 bases). This TCR derives from a man aged 50 or older with active COVID-19. Sequences were obtained from peripheral blood. The CDR3 sequence is CASGLRDQGTEAFF. The CDR3 DNA sequence: TGTGCTAGTGGTTTGCGGGATCAGGGGACTGAAGCTTTCTTT.